This T cell receptor (beta chain) is from a study of CD8+CD57+ T cells in acquired aplastic anemia. Turning to the study itself: Sorting CD4+ and CD8+ cells gave DNA averaging about 3.2 ug. The study's findings and limits: Patients and controls shared approximately 28 CD8+ CDR3 sequences. A significant difference in CD8+ Simpson's diversity between patients and controls was not found.

Germline values: CDR1 SGDLS, CDR2 YYNGEE. This CDR3 has 16 amino acids. Trimming cost V 4 bases and J 4 bases, with 15 bases left between them. Remarks on this clonotype: The antigen remains undetermined.

The TCR beta profiling, which covered VDJ combination and CDR3 sequence, was carried out using genomic DNA as the template. TCRdb re-analysed the reads in MiXCR, keeping a single row per CDR3 protein. In the table there are around 190,000 distinct CDR3 sequences, roughly 50% of which are singletons. Whoever was chosen for sequencing had shown CD8+CD57+ cell expansion by flow cytometry. Receipt of therapy had not occurred in any patient by the time of blood sampling. The sequence derives from a human donor with aplastic anemia. The chain has TRBV9 and TRBJ2-6, with a weak D call TRBD1 (6 bases). What was sequenced was sorted CD4+, CD8+, or CD8+CD57+ T cells (not recorded which) from PBMCs. In DNA, the CDR3 is TGTGCCAGCAGCCCCAACTCAGGGGTAGGGGCCAACGTCCTGACTTTC. Residues: CASSPNSGVGANVLTF.